Below, 16 T cell receptor beta chains from the same sample are listed, as sequenced in a study of cytomegalovirus exposure and HLA in healthy donors. Primers included in the PCR were 60 Vbeta and 13 Jbeta primers. The assay was immunoSEQ multiplex PCR, and TCRdb's table has in-frame clones only and misses some. The profile covers 130,000 or so clones, with roughly 75% appearing a single time and around 3.4% taken by the ten largest. Material: PBMCs. These receptors all stem from a man between 40 and 49 years old in good health and CMV-seronegative.

The V call is TRBV7-3, the J call TRBJ2-5; 11 positions match TRBD2. This CDR3 is 16 amino acids long. Germline CDR1 SGHTA, CDR2 FQGTGA. Trimming at V came to 4 bases and at J to 3 bases, leaving 7 bases not matched to a gene. The CDR3, as DNA: TGTGCCAGCAGCTCAGACCCACTAGCGGGGGAAGAGACCCAGTACTTC. Its translation: CASSSDPLAGEETQYF.

For this clone: Since no conserved phenylalanine or tryptophan closes the CDR3, a read error is the likely cause. No DNA is shown, since the ends of the CDR3 on it are uncertain; the CDR3 is the one TCRdb lists. Other DNA sequences in this sample translate to the same CDR3. The rearrangement joins TRBV7-9 to TRBJ2-7; TRBD1 was called by the table and not checked on the DNA. Inclusive of both ends, the CDR3 amounts to 14 amino acids. Germline-derived CDR1 and CDR2 are SEHNR and FQNEAQ (reference sequence). The CDR3 spells CASSDTGQPATVEA.

The chain carries TRBV12-5 and TRBJ1-1; D remains ambiguous. This CDR3 has 11 amino acids. Germline CDR1 is LGHNT and CDR2 is FRNRAP. V shed 3 bases and J shed 3 bases, with 2 bases lying between them. The CDR3 region is CASGFDTEAFF. DNA for the CDR3: TGTGCTAGTGGTTTCGACACTGAAGCTTTCTTT.

The rearrangement links TRBV9 to TRBJ2-2; TRBD1 agrees at 7 bases. Germline CDR1 reads SGDLS; CDR2 reads YYNGEE. The junction had 3 bases not matched to a gene; V was cut back by 3 bases and J by 4 bases. The CDR3 runs 14 residues. DNA of the CDR3: TGTGCCAGCAGCGCCGACAGGGCCACCGGGGAGCTGTTTTTT. As protein: CASSADRATGELFF. The whole variable domain, remainder taken from reference TRBV9 and TRBJ2-2, is DSGVTQTPKHLITATGQRVTLRCSPRSGDLSVYWYQQSLDQGLQFLIQYYNGEERAKGNILERFSAQQFPDLHSELNLSSLELGDSALYFCASSADRATGELFFGEGSRLTVL.

The chain has TRBV7-2 and TRBJ1-4; 7 positions match TRBD1. J was trimmed by 2 bases and V by 5 bases; bases with no gene match: 11. The CDR3 is 17 amino acids. Per the germline V gene, CDR1 is SGHTA and CDR2 is FQGNSA. CDR3 loop: CASSPRQGGGTNEKLFF. The CDR3 bases are TGTGCCAGCAGCCCCAGACAGGGAGGCGGGACTAATGAAAAACTGTTTTTT.

The chain has TRBV28 and TRBJ2-1; 8 bases match TRBD1. V shed 6 bases, J shed 2 bases, and the junction held 9 bases outside the gene matches. The CDR3 spans 16 residues. In germline, CDR1 is MDHEN, CDR2 SYDVKM. The CDR3 region is CASSRLRGRTYNEQFF. CDR3 bases: TGTGCCAGCAGCCGACTCAGGGGGCGGACCTACAATGAGCAGTTCTTC. The whole variable domain, filled in from reference TRBV28 and TRBJ2-1, reads DVKVTQSSRYLVKRTGEKVFLECVQDMDHENMFWYRQDPGLGLRLIYFSYDVKMKEKGDIPEGYSVSREKKERFSLILESASTNQTSMYLCASSRLRGRTYNEQFFGPGTRLTVL.

This clone was detected a few times. The V gene is TRBV29-1, the J gene TRBJ1-1; TRBD1 agrees at 8 bases. CDR3 length: 12 residues. Germline CDR1 is SQVTM and CDR2 is ANQGSEA. V gave up 6 bases and J gave up 6 bases; unmatched junction bases: 6. The CDR3 DNA reads as TGCAGCGTGGACAGGGTAGGCGCTGAAGCTTTCTTT. Translating gives CSVDRVGAEAFF.

V gene TRBV6-1 combines with J gene TRBJ2-3, with 10 bases lining up with TRBD2. This CDR3 has 15 amino acids. The junction had 12 bases not matched to a gene; V was cut back by 7 bases and J by 8 bases. Per germline, CDR1 MNHNS and CDR2 SASEGT. This CDR3 reads CASNILSGGEGTQYF. CDR3 DNA sequence: TGTGCCAGCAATATCCTGAGCGGGGGGGAGGGTACGCAGTATTTT.

This clone turned up a few times. The V call is TRBV4-3, the J call TRBJ1-2, with a weak D call TRBD1 (5 bases). Between the trimmed V and J ends, which lost 0 bases and 0 bases, there was a span of 17 bases. CDR3 length: 18 residues. Germline assignment: CDR1 LGHNA and CDR2 YSLEER. CDR3: CASSQDSSGMSSNYGYTF. CDR3 bases: TGCGCCAGCAGCCAAGATTCTTCAGGGATGAGTTCTAACTATGGCTACACCTTC.

V is TRBV6-1 and J is TRBJ1-5, with D unclear. V lost 0 bases and J 7 bases, leaving 7 bases between the germline ends. The CDR3 runs 13 residues. Germline lookup yields CDR1 MNHNS and CDR2 SASEGT. The CDR3 sequence: CASSEAYEQPQHF. In nucleotides, the CDR3 is TGTGCCAGCAGTGAAGCCTATGAACAGCCCCAGCATTTT.

This clone was seen only a few times. The chain links TRBV25-1 to TRBJ1-6, with 7 bases identical to TRBD1. The CDR3 loop spans 15 amino acids. V trimming: 3 bases; J trimming: 9 bases; junction bases outside the gene matches: 8. CDR1 and CDR2 (germline): MGHDK, SYGVNS. This CDR3 is CASSEARTGSSPLHF. CDR3 DNA: TGTGCCAGCAGTGAGGCCCGGACAGGTTCTTCACCCCTCCACTTT.

V and J are TRBV5-1 and TRBJ2-1; 14 bases are shared with TRBD2. The CDR3 runs 20 residues. Germline CDR1 reads SGHRS; CDR2 reads YFSETQ. Unmatched junction bases numbered 20, after V lost 4 bases and J lost 8 bases. The DNA for the CDR3 is TGCGCCAGCAGCCTCCTTGTGGCGGGACTAGCGGGGGCCGCGGAGGATGAGCAGTTCTTC. It translates to CASSLLVAGLAGAAEDEQFF. Full variable domain (missing parts from reference TRBV5-1 and TRBJ2-1): KAGVTQTPRYLIKTRGQQVTLSCSPISGHRSVSWYQQTPGQGLQFLFEYFSETQRNKGNFPGRFSGRQFSNSRSEMNVSTLELGDSALYLCASSLLVAGLAGAAEDEQFFGPGTRLTVL.

This clone is a singleton in its sample. This CDR3 reads CASSQRQIMNTEAFF. CDR3 sequence (DNA): TGTGCCAGCAGCCAAAGACAGATTATGAACACTGAAGCTTTCTTT. J is TRBJ1-1 and V is TRBV7-3, with a tentative D call TRBD1 (5 bases). Germline V lookup: CDR1 SGHTA, CDR2 FQGTGA. This CDR3 contains 15 residues. V shed 5 bases and J shed 0 bases, with 13 bases lying between them.

The chain has TRBV9 and TRBJ1-4; D is perhaps TRBD1 (5 bases). This CDR3 region has 15 residues. Trimming stripped 4 bases from V and 2 bases from J, with 12 bases between. CDR1 and CDR2 from the germline V gene are SGDLS and YYNGEE. CDR3 sequence (DNA): TGTGCCAGCAGCTTTCAGGGATCGACTAATGAAAAACTGTTTTTT. It yields the protein CASSFQGSTNEKLFF. The whole variable domain, filled in from reference TRBV9 and TRBJ1-4, reads DSGVTQTPKHLITATGQRVTLRCSPRSGDLSVYWYQQSLDQGLQFLIQYYNGEERAKGNILERFSAQQFPDLHSELNLSSLELGDSALYFCASSFQGSTNEKLFFGSGTQLSVL.

This sequence joins TRBV27 and TRBJ1-2; D call uncertain. The CDR3 has 16 residues. Trimming shortened V by 5 bases and J by 7 bases, and 23 bases separated the two germline ends. Germline CDR1 is MNHEY and CDR2 is SMNVEV (reference sequence). CDR3: CASSLTVLTGKSGYTF. The CDR3 region has the DNA TGTGCCAGCAGTCTGACCGTTTTAACGGGAAAGTCTGGCTACACCTTC.

This clone was detected once. The genes are TRBV28 and TRBJ2-7; possibly TRBD1 for D (5 bases). Germline V gene sequence: CDR1 MDHEN, CDR2 SYDVKM. The V gene lost 9 bases and the J gene lost 2 bases, with 14 bases spanning the gap. The CDR3 runs 13 residues. CDR3 sequence (DNA): TGTGCCAGTACCACAGGTTCAGCCTACGAGCAGTACTTC. It codes for CASTTGSAYEQYF.